This T cell receptor beta chain emerged from a study of siplizumab effects on memory and regulatory T cells. General study findings and limits: Just a small share of alloreactive clones was traced back to unstimulated subsets. With siplizumab, mappable alloreactive CD4+ clones averaged around 70% Treg-derived, versus under 30% in controls.

Germline V gives CDR1 MNHNS, CDR2 SASEGT. The V gene lost 0 bases and the J gene lost 11 bases, with 10 bases spanning the gap. The CDR3 extends over 12 amino acids. Assays captured around 97,000 TCR templates per sample. The protocol was immunoSEQ multiplex PCR, while the TCRdb copy is restricted to in-frame clones and leaves out a portion. Of 55,000 to 80,000 clones listed, 79% are singletons. In the case of this clone: Its antigen is still unknown.

The chain combines TRBV6-1 with TRBJ1-1; TRBD1 might be the D (5 bases). The TCR was taken from a human donor in good health. The specimen was memory CD4+ T cells sorted from blood. The CDR3 loop reads CASSEAWGLAFF. CDR3 nucleotide sequence: TGTGCCAGCAGTGAAGCATGGGGGTTGGCTTTCTTT.